Below are 2 T cell receptor beta chains sequenced from a single sample in a study of human T cells and chemical hapten exposure (dated by TCRdb to the early 2020s). The time point tag for this specimen amounts to: patch test 3, about 24 weeks after DPC sensitization. The intended sense of this specimen's treatment or condition label: therapeutic diphenylcyclopropenone sensitization with weekly scalp DPC. Libraries were made using RACE. The sequencing machine was a NextSeq 500. Using fastp at Q25 and MiXCR, TCRdb reprocessed the public reads and kept productive beta chains. Entries are consolidated by CDR3 protein sequence, retaining the most common genes and DNA. This sample gives just under 65,000 distinct CDR3 sequences in total; approximately 10% of them show up just once. The top ten constitute roughly 2.3% of the sample. Sequencing was performed on whole blood, taken in connection with sensitization to the hapten diphenylcyclopropenone (DPC). The receptors were sampled from a woman in her twenties or thirties with alopecia areata. Some clones in this sample may be carry-over from other donors' samples.

This clonotype has at least ten counts. V is TRBV7-9 and J is TRBJ2-1; D is unresolved. The CDR3 covers 11 residues. Deletions cut 3 bases from V and 7 bases from J, with 4 bases between. The germline CDR1 and CDR2 sequences are SEHNR and FQNEAQ (reference sequence). The chain's CDR3 is CASSLSNEQFF. CDR3 in DNA: TGTGCCAGCAGCTTGTCGAATGAGCAGTTCTTC.

This clonotype was found a few times. The CDR3 DNA sequence: TGCAGCGTTGATCGCGATGCTGGCTACACCTTC. It yields the protein CSVDRDAGYTF. The chain has TRBV29-1 and TRBJ1-2; D not resolved. Germline V gives CDR1 SQVTM, CDR2 ANQGSEA. CDR3 size: 11 residues. The germline V and J ends were trimmed by 3 bases and 7 bases, with 9 bases remaining between them.